This TCR beta chain originates from a study of shared clonotypes between healthy human individuals. Study-wide background: Sampling drew on donors who were two women and a few men aged 18 to 49. Study-level findings and limits: Sequencing depth was expected to influence donor clonotype sharing.

CDR1 and CDR2 (germline): MNHEY, SMNVEV (reference sequence). This CDR3 spans 15 amino acids. Trimming took off 3 bases at V and 6 bases at J, with 18 bases between the two ends. As defined, naive CD8 cells were CD45RO-negative and positively selected for CCR7, with terminally differentiated effector memory CD45RA+ cells excluded. Of note for this clone: Its antigen is still unknown.

Original data processing: In the immunoSEQ data, sequences were junction-only and lacked quality scores, so filtering differed. Sequenced by immunoSEQ multiplex PCR; TCRdb stores in-frame clones only, minus some. V and J calls and clone size are given by that table; D and trimming were obtained from the DNA. The sample lists about 2 million clones, about 95% occurring once. Sequenced input: naive CD8+ T cells sorted from blood. This clonotype originated in a young man in good health. This chain uses TRBV27 with TRBJ2-7; a possible D gene is TRBD2 (5 bases). CDR3 nucleotides: TGTGCCAGCAGTTTCTCCTCCGGGGTAGCTTTCGAGCAGTACTTC. Its translation: CASSFSSGVAFEQYF.